Listed here is a single TCR beta chain. The entry originates in a study of CD8 T cells in Susac syndrome. An input of roughly 0.45 to 1 ug of RNA was subjected to reverse transcription using random hexamers. TCRdb re-analysed the immunoSEQ multiplex PCR reads in MiXCR, keeping a single row per CDR3 protein. The sample consists of 95,000 to 150,000 distinct CDR3 sequences, roughly 94% of them appearing once. The study sequenced TCR beta in blood CD8+ and CD4+ T cells. Negative isolation yielded CD8+ and CD4+ T cells; FACS enriched TEMRA cells. The V and J ends lost 1 base and 4 bases, in that order; junction bases with no gene match: 4. Germline V CDR1 and CDR2: LGHDT, YNNKEL (reference sequence). The CDR3 has 14 amino acids.

This chain joins TRBV3-1 and TRBJ2-7; 7 nucleotides match TRBD2. The source is a human donor with Susac syndrome. The sequenced sample consisted of CD8+ T cells from PBMCs. CDR3 residues: CASSQGAGVYEQYF. As DNA, the CDR3 is TGTGCCAGCAGCCAAGGTGCGGGGGTTTACGAGCAGTACTTC.